The 10 T cell receptor beta chains listed next were all sequenced from one sample in a study of CD8+ T cells in alopecia areata. After isolation, RNA underwent reverse transcription to generate cDNA as the sequencing template. The assay was immunoSEQ multiplex PCR, and TCRdb's table has in-frame clones only and misses some. This table holds just over 150,000 clones, 40% to 60% found once. Sequenced here: CD8+ T cells sorted from blood, sampled at week 0. The origin of the receptors is a human donor with alopecia areata.

The rearrangement links TRBV29-1 to TRBJ2-1, with 7 positions matching TRBD1. The V gene's germline CDR1 is SQVTM and CDR2 ANQGSEA. The CDR3 totals 11 residues. V dropped 7 bases and J dropped 13; count of bases not matched to a gene: 10. The DNA for the CDR3 is TGCAGCGCCATGACAGGGTTATTCCAGTTCTTC. As protein: CSAMTGLFQFF.

The table lists this clone with a count of one. The chain joins TRBV13 to TRBJ2-5; D is tentatively TRBD1 or TRBD2 (5 bases each). CDR3 length: 14 residues. The V end was cut by 0 bases, the J end by 3 bases, with 8 bases between. Looked up from germline, CDR1 is PRHDT and CDR2 is FYEKMQ (reference sequence). The CDR3 DNA reads TGTGCCAGCAGCTTAGGCTGGGGGAAAGAGACCCAGTACTTC. It translates to CASSLGWGKETQYF. The variable domain in full, with the rest retrieved from reference TRBV13 and TRBJ2-5, is AAGVIQSPRHLIKEKRETATLKCYPIPRHDTVYWYQQGPGQDPQFLISFYEKMQSDKGSIPDRFSAQQFSDYHSELNMSSLELGDSALYFCASSLGWGKETQYFGPGTRLLVL.

This chain links TRBV4-2 with TRBJ1-5, with a possible D match to TRBD1 (6 bases). V lost 1 base and J 10 bases, leaving 11 bases between the germline ends. Germline assignment: CDR1 LGHNA and CDR2 YNFKEQ. This CDR3 spans 13 amino acids. CDR3 loop: CASSQGGASPQHF. The CDR3 DNA reads as TGTGCCAGCAGCCAAGGGGGGGCTTCACCCCAGCATTTT.

The J gene is TRBJ2-1, the V gene TRBV29-1, with 9 bases fitting TRBD2. This CDR3 is built from 11 residues. The V and J ends lost 6 bases and 9 bases, in that order; junction bases with no gene match: 3. Germline lookup yields CDR1 SQVTM and CDR2 ANQGSEA. The CDR3 sequence is CSVAGGIEQFF. CDR3 in DNA: TGCAGCGTAGCGGGGGGTATTGAGCAGTTCTTC.

The chain recombines TRBV29-1 with TRBJ1-3; no definite D call. Per germline, CDR1 SQVTM and CDR2 ANQGSEA. The germline V and J ends were trimmed by 6 bases and 1 base, with 10 bases remaining between them. The CDR3 runs 13 residues. The CDR3 bases are TGCAGCGTCCTCGGTGGGTCTGGAAACACCATATATTTT. This translates into CSVLGGSGNTIYF.

This clone was detected a few times. The rearrangement uses TRBV2 and TRBJ2-1; D uncertain. CDR3 length equals 13 residues. The V and J ends lost 0 bases and 9 bases respectively, with 9 bases between them. Germline CDR1 reads SNHLY; CDR2 reads FYNNEI. CDR3 residues: CASSEALWGEQFF. The CDR3 DNA follows: TGTGCCAGCAGTGAAGCGCTTTGGGGTGAGCAGTTCTTC.

This clone was seen only a few times. The gene calls are TRBV7-9 and TRBJ1-1; D call uncertain. Trimming cost V 3 bases and J 7 bases, with 6 bases left between them. The CDR3 runs to 11 residues. Germline V gene sequence: CDR1 SEHNR, CDR2 FQNEAQ (reference sequence). The CDR3 region is CASSLTDEAFF. DNA of the CDR3: TGTGCCAGCAGCTTGACTGATGAAGCTTTCTTT.

The V call is TRBV5-1, the J call TRBJ2-1; 10 bases line up with TRBD2. CDR1 is SGHRS and CDR2 is YFSETQ in the germline V gene. The CDR3 spans 15 residues. The ends lost 4 bases at V and 5 bases at J; junction bases unmatched: 6. The CDR3 region is CASSPGLAVHNEQFF. In nucleotides, the CDR3 is TGCGCCAGCAGCCCAGGACTAGCGGTCCACAATGAGCAGTTCTTC. The full variable domain, its missing parts supplied by reference TRBV5-1 and TRBJ2-1, is KAGVTQTPRYLIKTRGQQVTLSCSPISGHRSVSWYQQTPGQGLQFLFEYFSETQRNKGNFPGRFSGRQFSNSRSEMNVSTLELGDSALYLCASSPGLAVHNEQFFGPGTRLTVL.

This clone has more than one count but fewer than ten. The CDR3 region has the DNA TGTGCCAGCAGTTACTCCGACTACAACGAGCAGTACTTC. Amino acid sequence: CASSYSDYNEQYF. V is TRBV6-5 and J is TRBJ2-7, with D tentatively TRBD2 (5 bases). Germline values: CDR1 MNHEY, CDR2 SVGAGI. This CDR3 region has 13 residues. Trimming left V 0 bases short and J 5 bases short, with 8 bases between.

This clone appeared a few times. The chain has TRBV4-3 and TRBJ2-7; D call uncertain. Germline values: CDR1 LGHNA, CDR2 YSLEER. Trimming removed 0 bases at V and 3 bases at J, with 15 bases between. The CDR3 sequence is 16 residues long. The CDR3 sequence: CASSQERSEPYYEQYF. DNA of the CDR3: TGCGCCAGCAGCCAAGAGAGAAGTGAGCCGTACTACGAGCAGTACTTC.